The rows below give T cell receptor beta chains drawn from one sample of a study of blood T cell repertoires in COVID-19. Profiled with immunoSEQ multiplex PCR; TCRdb holds only in-frame clones, not every one. The table has approximately 200,000 clones, approximately 89% seen once. Source material: PBMCs or T cells enriched from blood (not recorded which). These TCRs come from a woman aged 40 to 55 with acute COVID-19. CDR3s include the opening cysteine and the closing phenylalanine or tryptophan. The D gene is left open where the match is weak. Expanded clones get a size class; other rows say once, few or many, or leave the size out.

NA,TRBV12-5,TRBJ2-1,TRBD2,TGTGCTAGCGGATACCGACGGGAGGTCCATGAGCAGTTCTTC,CASGYRREVHEQFF
NA,TRBV7-2,TRBJ2-7,NA,TGTGCCAGCAGCATTAGCGGCTACGAGCAGTACTTC,CASSISGYEQYF
once,TRBV4-2,TRBJ1-2,TRBD1,TGTGCCAGCAGCCAAGAAGGGGACAGGGGGCAAAGTGGCTACACCTTC,CASSQEGDRGQSGYTF
NA,TRBV5-6,TRBJ2-1,TRBD2,TGTGCCAGCAGCCGACTTAGCGGGAGGGCCGTCCACAATGAGCAGTTCTTC,CASSRLSGRAVHNEQFF
NA,TRBV6-5,TRBJ2-7,TRBD2,TGTGCCAGCAGTTACACGGGGACTAGCGGGGTCTACGAGCAGTACTTC,CASSYTGTSGVYEQYF
NA,TRBV14,TRBJ2-3,NA,TGTGCCAGCAGCCAAGAGGGGGGATTGGGAGATACGCAGTATTTT,CASSQEGGLGDTQYF
NA,TRBV7-8,TRBJ2-1,TRBD2,TGTGCCAGCAGCTGGAGGGGGACTAGCGGGGCGGAGCAGTTCTTC,CASSWRGTSGAEQFF
NA,TRBV18,TRBJ2-1,TRBD1,TGTGCCAGCTCACCACAGGCCCCGGGGACAGGCGCCTACAATGAGCAGTTCTTC,CASSPQAPGTGAYNEQFF
NA,TRBV2,TRBJ2-5,NA,TGTGCCAGCGAGGAGGAGCTCCAAGAGACCCAGTACTTC,CASEEELQETQYF
NA,TRBV21-1,TRBJ1-5,NA,TGTGCCAGCAGCCCAACCAATCCGAGGACAGGGAACCAGCCCCAGCATTTT,CASSPTNPRTGNQPQHF